This T cell receptor beta chain originates from a study of blood T cell repertoires in COVID-19. Study in general: Researchers got acute and convalescent COVID-19 samples from the United States, Italy and Spain. In each case, the material was cDNA or gDNA derived from T cells, B-cell-depleted T cells, or PBMCs.

Participant reports of clinical history set cohort assignment. The V gene's germline CDR1 is SGHTA and CDR2 FQGTGA. V was cut by 4 bases and J by 7 bases, with 11 bases left in between. The CDR3 is 14 amino acids. Authors' analysis steps: Estimation of nucleated cell counts relied on the amplification of reference gene primers. The data were produced by immunoSEQ multiplex PCR, yet TCRdb's version contains in-frame clones alone and is incomplete. V, J and clone size were drawn from that table, and D and trimming were deduced from the DNA. The sample has approximately 190,000 clones, roughly 84% seen once.

This clonotype was obtained from a woman younger than 45 who had been exposed to COVID-19. The chain has TRBV7-3 and TRBJ1-6, with D perhaps matching TRBD1 (6 bases). Input material: PBMCs or T cells enriched from blood (not recorded which). CDR3 nucleotide sequence: TGTGCCAGCAGCTCCCAGGGGATGAATTCACCCCTCCACTTT. Its protein product is CASSSQGMNSPLHF.